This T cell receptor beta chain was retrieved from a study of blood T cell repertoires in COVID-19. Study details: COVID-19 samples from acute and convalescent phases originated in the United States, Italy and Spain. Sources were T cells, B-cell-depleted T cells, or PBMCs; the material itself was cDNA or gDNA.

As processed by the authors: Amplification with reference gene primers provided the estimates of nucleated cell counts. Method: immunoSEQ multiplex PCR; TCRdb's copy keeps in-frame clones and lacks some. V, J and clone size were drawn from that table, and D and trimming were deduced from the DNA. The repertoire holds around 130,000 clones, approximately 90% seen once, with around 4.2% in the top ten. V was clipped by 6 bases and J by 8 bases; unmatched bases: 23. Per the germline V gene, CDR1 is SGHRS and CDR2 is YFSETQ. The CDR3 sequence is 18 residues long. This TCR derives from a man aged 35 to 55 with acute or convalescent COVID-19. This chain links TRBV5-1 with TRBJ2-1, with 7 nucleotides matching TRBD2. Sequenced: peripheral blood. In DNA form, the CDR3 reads TGCGCCAGCAACGGACACCGCGGGTTATATGAAGCGGGATATGAGCAGTTCTTC. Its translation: CASNGHRGLYEAGYEQFF.